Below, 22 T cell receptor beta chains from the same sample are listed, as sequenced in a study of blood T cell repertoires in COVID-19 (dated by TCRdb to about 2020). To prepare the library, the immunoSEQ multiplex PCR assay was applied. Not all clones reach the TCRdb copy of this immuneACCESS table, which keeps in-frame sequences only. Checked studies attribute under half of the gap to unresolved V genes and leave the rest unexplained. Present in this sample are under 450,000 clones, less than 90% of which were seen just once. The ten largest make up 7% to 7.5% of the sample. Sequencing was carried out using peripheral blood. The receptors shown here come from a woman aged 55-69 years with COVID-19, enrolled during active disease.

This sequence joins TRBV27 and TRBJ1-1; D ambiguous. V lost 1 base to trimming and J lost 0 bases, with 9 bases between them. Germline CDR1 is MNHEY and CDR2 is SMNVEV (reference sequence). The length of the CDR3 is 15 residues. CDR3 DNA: TGTGCCAGCAGTTTATTGGGCAGCATGAACACTGAAGCTTTCTTT. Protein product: CASSLLGSMNTEAFF.

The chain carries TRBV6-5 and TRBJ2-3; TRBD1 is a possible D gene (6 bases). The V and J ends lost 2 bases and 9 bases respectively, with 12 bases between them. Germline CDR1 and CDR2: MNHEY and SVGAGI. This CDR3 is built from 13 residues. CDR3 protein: CASSYVLQGTQYF. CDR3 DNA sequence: TGTGCCAGCAGTTACGTTCTACAGGGAACGCAGTATTTT.

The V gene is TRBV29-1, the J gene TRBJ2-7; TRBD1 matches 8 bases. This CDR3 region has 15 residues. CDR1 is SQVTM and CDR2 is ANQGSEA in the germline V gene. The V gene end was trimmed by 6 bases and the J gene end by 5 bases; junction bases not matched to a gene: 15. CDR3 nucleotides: TGCAGCGTCCGCGTCCGGGACAGGTTTAAGGACGAGCAGTACTTC. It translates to CSVRVRDRFKDEQYF.

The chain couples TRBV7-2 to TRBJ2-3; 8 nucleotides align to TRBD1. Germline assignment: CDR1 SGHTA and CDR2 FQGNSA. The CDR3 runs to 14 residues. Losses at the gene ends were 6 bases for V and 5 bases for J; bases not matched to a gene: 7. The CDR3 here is CASRPGGAGDTQYF. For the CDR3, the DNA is TGTGCCAGCAGGCCAGGGGGCGCGGGAGATACGCAGTATTTT.

CDR3 DNA: TGTGCCAGCAGCCCGGGGGAAACTGAAGCTTTCTTT. Its protein product is CASSPGETEAFF. J is TRBJ1-1 and V is TRBV5-4; D perhaps matches TRBD1 (5 bases). Germline CDR1 reads SGHNT; CDR2 reads YYREEE (reference sequence). V lost 4 bases and J lost 5, with 9 bases in between. The CDR3 covers 12 residues.

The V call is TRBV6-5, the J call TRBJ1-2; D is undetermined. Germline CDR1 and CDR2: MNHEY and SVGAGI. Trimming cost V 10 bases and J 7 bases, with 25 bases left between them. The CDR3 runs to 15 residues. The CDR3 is CAIGSEDGDFGGYTF. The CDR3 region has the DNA TGTGCCATCGGTTCCGAGGACGGGGATTTCGGTGGCTACACCTTC.

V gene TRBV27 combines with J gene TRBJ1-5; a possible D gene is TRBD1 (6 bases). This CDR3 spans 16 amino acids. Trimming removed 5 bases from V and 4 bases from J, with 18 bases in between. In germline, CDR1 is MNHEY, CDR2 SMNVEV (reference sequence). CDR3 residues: CASSTAQGKLNQPQHF. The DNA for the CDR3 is TGTGCCAGCAGTACTGCCCAGGGGAAATTAAATCAGCCCCAGCATTTT.

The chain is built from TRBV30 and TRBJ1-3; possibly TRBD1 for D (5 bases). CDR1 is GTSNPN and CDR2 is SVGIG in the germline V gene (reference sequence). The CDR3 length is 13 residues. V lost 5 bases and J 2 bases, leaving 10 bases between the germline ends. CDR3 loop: CAWSPGPGNTIYF. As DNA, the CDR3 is TGTGCCTGGTCGCCAGGGCCTGGAAACACCATATATTTT.

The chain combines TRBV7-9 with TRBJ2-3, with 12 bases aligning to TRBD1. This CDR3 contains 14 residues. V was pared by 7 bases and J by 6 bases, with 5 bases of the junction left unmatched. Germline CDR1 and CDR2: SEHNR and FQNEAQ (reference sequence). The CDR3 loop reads CASTSGQGADTQYF. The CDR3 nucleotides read TGTGCCAGCACATCGGGACAGGGGGCTGATACGCAGTATTTT.

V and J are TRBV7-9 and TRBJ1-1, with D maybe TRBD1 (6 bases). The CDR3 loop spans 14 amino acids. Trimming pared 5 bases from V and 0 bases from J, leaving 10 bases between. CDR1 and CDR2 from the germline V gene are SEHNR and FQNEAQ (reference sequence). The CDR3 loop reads CASSTTGLNTEAFF. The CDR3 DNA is TGTGCCAGCAGCACCACAGGGCTGAACACTGAAGCTTTCTTT.

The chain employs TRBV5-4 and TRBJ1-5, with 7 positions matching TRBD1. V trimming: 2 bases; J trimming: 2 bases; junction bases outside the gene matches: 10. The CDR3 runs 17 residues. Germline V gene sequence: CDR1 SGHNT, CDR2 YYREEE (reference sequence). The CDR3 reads CASSLVRTTGGNQPQHF. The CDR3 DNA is TGTGCCAGCAGCTTAGTCCGTACAACAGGGGGCAATCAGCCCCAGCATTTT.

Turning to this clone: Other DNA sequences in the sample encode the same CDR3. In nucleotides, the CDR3 is TGTGCCAGCTCACCACCAGGGCAGGGGTCAGATACGCAGTATTTT. This sequence encodes CASSPPGQGSDTQYF. The V call is TRBV18, the J call TRBJ2-3, with a tentative D call TRBD1 (6 bases). The length of the CDR3 is 15 residues. V lost 0 bases and J lost 4, with 11 bases in between. Germline CDR1 KGHSH, CDR2 LQKENI.

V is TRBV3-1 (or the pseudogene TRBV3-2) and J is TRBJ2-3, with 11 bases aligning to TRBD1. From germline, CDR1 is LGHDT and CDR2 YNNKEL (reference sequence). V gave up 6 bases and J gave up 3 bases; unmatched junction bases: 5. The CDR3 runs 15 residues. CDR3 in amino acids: CASRPGQGATDTQYF. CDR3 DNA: TGTGCCAGCAGACCAGGACAGGGGGCGACAGATACGCAGTATTTT.

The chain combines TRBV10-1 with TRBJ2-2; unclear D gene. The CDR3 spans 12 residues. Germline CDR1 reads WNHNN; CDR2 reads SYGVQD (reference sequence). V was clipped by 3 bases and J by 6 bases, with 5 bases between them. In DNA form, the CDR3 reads TGCGCCAGCAGTGACGAGGCCGGGGAGCTGTTTTTT. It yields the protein CASSDEAGELFF.

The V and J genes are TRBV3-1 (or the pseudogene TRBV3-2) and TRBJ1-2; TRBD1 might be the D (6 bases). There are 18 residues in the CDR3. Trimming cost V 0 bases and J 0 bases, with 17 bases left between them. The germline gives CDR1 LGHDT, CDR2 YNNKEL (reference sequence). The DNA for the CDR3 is TGTGCCAGCAGCCAAGATCTGGGGAGGGGGGGAGCTAACTATGGCTACACCTTC. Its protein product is CASSQDLGRGGANYGYTF.

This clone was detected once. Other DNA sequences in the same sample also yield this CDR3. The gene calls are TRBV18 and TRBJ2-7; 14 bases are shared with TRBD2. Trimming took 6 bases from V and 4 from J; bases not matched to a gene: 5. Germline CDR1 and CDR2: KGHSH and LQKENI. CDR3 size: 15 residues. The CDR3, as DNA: TGTGCCAGCTCTCCAGGACTAGCGGGGGGTTACGAGCAGTACTTC. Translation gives CASSPGLAGGYEQYF.

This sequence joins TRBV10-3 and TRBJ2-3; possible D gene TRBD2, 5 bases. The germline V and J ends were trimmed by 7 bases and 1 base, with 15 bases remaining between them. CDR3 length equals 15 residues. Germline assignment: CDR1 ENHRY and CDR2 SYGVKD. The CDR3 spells CAIKVGVGGTDTQYF. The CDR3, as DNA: TGTGCCATCAAGGTAGGCGTCGGGGGCACAGATACGCAGTATTTT.

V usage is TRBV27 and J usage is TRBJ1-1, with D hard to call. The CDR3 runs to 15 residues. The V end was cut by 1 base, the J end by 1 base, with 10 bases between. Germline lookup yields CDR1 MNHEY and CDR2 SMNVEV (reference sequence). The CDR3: CASSLYSSANTEAFF. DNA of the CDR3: TGTGCCAGCAGTTTATATAGTAGTGCGAACACTGAAGCTTTCTTT.

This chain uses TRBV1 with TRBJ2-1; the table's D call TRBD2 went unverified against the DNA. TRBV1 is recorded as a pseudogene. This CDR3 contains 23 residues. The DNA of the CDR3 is TGCACCAGCAGCCAAGGACGGACCCGGACTAGCGGGGGGGCTAAGAGCTCCTACAATGAGCAGTTCTTC. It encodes CTSSQGRTRTSGGAKSSYNEQFF.

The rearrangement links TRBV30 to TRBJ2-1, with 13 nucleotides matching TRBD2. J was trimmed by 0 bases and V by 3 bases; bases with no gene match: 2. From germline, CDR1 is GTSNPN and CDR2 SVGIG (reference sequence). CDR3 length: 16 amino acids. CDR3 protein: CAWRLAGGSSYNEQFF. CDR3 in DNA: TGTGCCTGGAGACTAGCGGGGGGGTCCTCCTACAATGAGCAGTTCTTC.

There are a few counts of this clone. The CDR3 nucleotides read TGTGCCAGCAGTTATGGAGGGAGCAATCAGCCCCAGCATTTT. This translates into CASSYGGSNQPQHF. The chain couples TRBV6-6 to TRBJ1-5; D ambiguous. This CDR3 has 14 residues. Germline V gives CDR1 MNHNY, CDR2 SVGAGI (reference sequence). The V end was cut by 3 bases, the J end by 1 base, with 7 bases between.

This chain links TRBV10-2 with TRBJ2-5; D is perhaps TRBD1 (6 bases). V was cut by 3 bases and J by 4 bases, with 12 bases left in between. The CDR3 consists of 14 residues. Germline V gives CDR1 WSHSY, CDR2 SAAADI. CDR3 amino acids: CASSDPGHRETQYF. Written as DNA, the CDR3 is TGCGCCAGCAGTGATCCGGGACATCGAGAGACCCAGTACTTC.